Below are 25 T cell receptor beta chains sequenced from a single sample in a study of T cell responses to AZD1222 COVID-19 vaccine. Clones were read by immunoSEQ multiplex PCR, and TCRdb kept only the in-frame ones, dropping some. This table has 100,000 to 140,000 clones, 90% to 95% appearing once. Sequenced material: peripheral blood, taken on day 0 of AZD1222 vaccination. These receptors originate from an adult in good health.

On this clone: The junction differs from germline at one of its ends, possibly a read error. This chain uses TRBV7-8 with TRBJ1-6; D possibly corresponds to TRBD1 (6 bases). The germline CDR1 and CDR2 sequences are SGHVS and FQNEAQ. The CDR3 spans 12 residues. CDR3 protein: CASSLPGQPAYF. The CDR3 DNA reads TGTGCCAGCAGCCTACCCGGACAGCCCGCCTACTTT.

This chain connects TRBV7-2 to TRBJ1-1; D gene uncertain. The CDR3 extends over 14 amino acids. Germline CDR1 reads SGHTA; CDR2 reads FQGNSA. Between the trimmed V and J ends, which lost 5 bases and 3 bases, there was a span of 13 bases. The CDR3 bases are TGTGCCAGCAGCCTCAAACCCGGGGACACTGAAGCTTTCTTT. Protein sequence: CASSLKPGDTEAFF.

This clone was observed a single time. V and J are TRBV7-9 and TRBJ1-6, with D uncertain. Deletions cut 3 bases from V and 8 bases from J, with 14 bases between. CDR3 size: 15 residues. Germline lookup yields CDR1 SEHNR and CDR2 FQNEAQ (reference sequence). This CDR3 is CASSLSLQVYSPLHF. The CDR3, as DNA: TGTGCCAGCAGCTTGAGCCTGCAGGTTTATTCACCCCTCCACTTT.

The chain employs TRBV7-9 and TRBJ2-1; 11 nucleotides align to TRBD2. V lost 4 bases, J lost 7 bases, and 9 bases stayed unmatched. The CDR3 is 16 residues long. Germline lookup yields CDR1 SEHNR and CDR2 FQNEAQ (reference sequence). DNA of the CDR3: TGTGCCAGCAGCTCCAATAGCGGGGGGGCCTCAAATGAGCAGTTCTTC. Its translation is CASSSNSGGASNEQFF.

The count of this clone is one. This chain uses TRBV2 with TRBJ2-5; D is unresolved. V lost 1 base and J lost 6, with 0 bases in between. The length of the CDR3 is 10 residues. Germline V gene lookup returns CDR1 SNHLY and CDR2 FYNNEI. CDR3 residues: CASSEETQYF. For the CDR3, the DNA is TGTGCCAGCAGTGAAGAGACCCAGTACTTC.

The genes are TRBV11-2 and TRBJ1-2; weak D call: TRBD1 (6 bases). Trimming cost V 7 bases and J 7 bases, with 16 bases left between them. In germline, CDR1 is SGHAT, CDR2 FQNNGV. The CDR3 consists of 13 residues. The chain's CDR3 is CASMAGAAAGYTF. CDR3 bases: TGTGCCAGCATGGCAGGGGCGGCGGCTGGCTACACCTTC.

This clone was recorded only once. J is TRBJ1-5 and V is TRBV5-1, with no clear D. The CDR3 covers 15 residues. The germline V gene has CDR1 SGHRS and CDR2 YFSETQ. V shed 0 bases and J shed 6 bases, with 13 bases lying between them. The CDR3 loop is CASSLADPVIQPQHF. The CDR3 region has the DNA TGCGCCAGCAGCTTGGCTGACCCAGTGATTCAGCCCCAGCATTTT. Looking up the rest from reference TRBV5-1 and TRBJ1-5 gives the full variable domain: KAGVTQTPRYLIKTRGQQVTLSCSPISGHRSVSWYQQTPGQGLQFLFEYFSETQRNKGNFPGRFSGRQFSNSRSEMNVSTLELGDSALYLCASSLADPVIQPQHFGDGTRLSIL.

The chain combines TRBV24-1 with TRBJ2-2, with 7 nucleotides matching TRBD1. V shed 3 bases, J shed 6 bases, and the junction held 6 bases outside the gene matches. CDR1 and CDR2 from the germline V gene are KGHDR and SFDVKD. The CDR3 is made up of 15 amino acids. DNA of the CDR3: TGTGCCACCAGTGATGGTGACAGGGACGCCGGGGAGCTGTTTTTT. Translation: CATSDGDRDAGELFF.

The chain is built from TRBV5-1 and TRBJ1-1; a weak D match, TRBD1 (5 bases). The length of the CDR3 is 16 residues. V was trimmed by 0 bases and J by 0 bases, leaving 12 bases between them. The germline V gene has CDR1 SGHRS and CDR2 YFSETQ. For the CDR3, the DNA is TGCGCCAGCAGCTTGGCCGTAATGGGGGTGAACACTGAAGCTTTCTTT. It yields the protein CASSLAVMGVNTEAFF.

This clone was counted once. V gene TRBV4-1 combines with J gene TRBJ1-5; D remains unclear. Germline assignment: CDR1 MGHRA and CDR2 YSYEKL. The ends were cut back, 2 bases at V and 0 bases at J, with 8 bases in the middle. This CDR3 spans 15 amino acids. CDR3 DNA sequence: TGCGCCAGCAGCCAATCCCCTTATAGCAATCAGCCCCAGCATTTT. Protein sequence: CASSQSPYSNQPQHF.

The DNA of the CDR3 is TGCAAAACACGGAGGGGGAATGGCTACACCTTC. As protein: CKTRRGNGYTF. The V call is TRBV20-1, the J call TRBJ1-2, with D possibly TRBD1 on 6 matching bases. CDR1 is DFQATT, CDR2 SNEGSKA, per germline (reference sequence). This CDR3 contains 11 residues.

This clone appeared a single time. V is TRBV5-1 and J is TRBJ1-1, with 7 bases fitting TRBD1. Germline CDR1 is SGHRS and CDR2 is YFSETQ. The V segment lost 0 bases and the J segment 1 base; nucleotides outside the gene matches: 3. CDR3 length: 15 amino acids. For the CDR3, the DNA is TGCGCCAGCAGCTTGGGGGCAGGGGGGAACACTGAAGCTTTCTTT. The encoded protein is CASSLGAGGNTEAFF.

The chain is built from TRBV6-5 and TRBJ1-1; 7 positions agree with TRBD1. The CDR3 is 13 residues long. V was clipped by 8 bases and J by 6 bases; unmatched bases: 9. Looked up from germline, CDR1 is MNHEY and CDR2 is SVGAGI. In DNA form, the CDR3 reads TGTGCCAGCCTGACAGGGTATATCGCTGAAGCTTTCTTT. Its protein product is CASLTGYIAEAFF.

This chain links TRBV6-2 or TRBV6-3 with TRBJ1-2, with D possibly being TRBD1 (5 bases). The CDR3 covers 14 residues. Germline CDR1 reads MNHEY; CDR2 reads SVGEGT. V lost 2 bases and J lost 6, with 13 bases in between. DNA of the CDR3: TGTGCCAGCAGTTACACAAGGGGTAGCGATGGCTACACCTTC. The encoded protein is CASSYTRGSDGYTF.

The chain employs TRBV5-1 and TRBJ2-3, with 9 bases aligning to TRBD1. Trimming removed 2 bases from V and 6 bases from J; junction bases left unmatched: 19. The length of the CDR3 is 19 residues. Germline CDR1 and CDR2: SGHRS and YFSETQ. CDR3 region: CASSLLTYRGLYSPDTQYF. Written as DNA, the CDR3 is TGCGCCAGCAGCTTACTAACCTACAGGGGGCTGTATTCTCCCGATACGCAGTATTTT.

This chain links TRBV6-2 or TRBV6-3 with TRBJ1-1, with D tentatively TRBD1 (5 bases). Trimming took off 0 bases at V and 10 bases at J, with 12 bases between the two ends. This CDR3 is 13 amino acids long. Germline values: CDR1 MNHEY, CDR2 SVGEGT. CDR3 region: CASSYSSKGPAFF. CDR3 sequence (DNA): TGTGCCAGCAGTTACTCGTCGAAGGGACCAGCTTTCTTT.

The chain is built from TRBV6-6 and TRBJ2-3, with D unresolved. The CDR3 has 16 amino acids. The V end was cut by 0 bases, the J end by 3 bases, with 13 bases between. Germline V gene data show CDR1 as MNHNY and CDR2 as SVGAGI (reference sequence). CDR3 in amino acids: CASSYSKYRNTDTQYF. The CDR3, as DNA: TGTGCCAGCAGTTACTCGAAGTACAGAAATACAGATACGCAGTATTTT.

V gene TRBV7-2 combines with J gene TRBJ2-1; 7 positions agree with TRBD2. Trimming at V came to 4 bases and at J to 9 bases, leaving 9 bases not matched to a gene. Per the germline V gene, CDR1 is SGHTA and CDR2 is FQGNSA. CDR3 length: 14 residues. The CDR3 DNA is TGTGCCAGCAGCTACTTGGGGGAGGGTGGTGAGCAGTTCTTC. This encodes CASSYLGEGGEQFF. Together with reference TRBV7-2 and TRBJ2-1, the CDR3 gives the full variable domain: GAGVSQSPSNKVTEKGKDVELRCDPISGHTALYWYRQSLGQGLEFLIYFQGNSAPDKSGLPSDRFSAERTGGSVSTLTIQRTQQEDSAVYLCASSYLGEGGEQFFGPGTRLTVL.

This rearrangement joins TRBV6-2 or TRBV6-3 to TRBJ1-2; D is unresolved. Trimming shortened V by 6 bases and J by 5 bases, and 10 bases separated the two germline ends. The CDR3 is 12 amino acids. CDR1 and CDR2 (germline): MNHEY, SVGEGT. This CDR3 is CASSPTGYGYTF. Here the CDR3 DNA reads TGTGCCAGCAGCCCGACCGGGTATGGCTACACCTTC.

This sequence joins TRBV6-5 and TRBJ2-7; 7 bases agree with TRBD1. With 2 bases clipped from V and 2 bases from J, the junction kept 9 bases outside the gene matches. Germline CDR1 MNHEY, CDR2 SVGAGI. The CDR3 is made up of 16 amino acids. In DNA, the CDR3 is TGTGCCAGCAGTTACCGGATAGGGACAGACCCCTACGAGCAGTACTTC. Translation gives CASSYRIGTDPYEQYF.

The V call is TRBV5-1, the J call TRBJ2-7; 8 bases line up with TRBD1. The CDR3 spans 15 residues. Germline CDR1 reads SGHRS; CDR2 reads YFSETQ. Trimming took 6 bases from V and 5 from J; bases not matched to a gene: 13. The CDR3 loop is CASTSVQGVIHEQYF. The CDR3 DNA follows: TGCGCCAGCACCTCTGTACAGGGGGTTATCCACGAGCAGTACTTC.

This chain links TRBV10-3 with TRBJ1-1, with D maybe TRBD1 (5 bases). There are 15 residues in the CDR3. V was clipped by 3 bases and J by 2 bases, with 13 bases between them. In germline, CDR1 is ENHRY, CDR2 SYGVKD. DNA of the CDR3: TGTGCCATCAGTGATAACACAGGACCTAACACTGAAGCTTTCTTT. Protein: CAISDNTGPNTEAFF.

The V call is TRBV27, the J call TRBJ2-7; D may be TRBD1 or TRBD2 (5 bases each). Trimming removed 4 bases at V and 4 bases at J, with 23 bases between. The germline gives CDR1 MNHEY, CDR2 SMNVEV (reference sequence). CDR3 length: 17 residues. The CDR3 nucleotides read TGTGCCAGCAGTTCCACCGGGACCCGGGCCCGGTCGTACGAGCAGTACTTC. It translates to CASSSTGTRARSYEQYF.

V usage is TRBV4-2 and J usage is TRBJ2-2; weak D call: TRBD1 (6 bases). The V gene lost 1 base and the J gene lost 8 bases, with 11 bases spanning the gap. The length of the CDR3 is 14 residues. Germline CDR1 LGHNA, CDR2 YNFKEQ. The CDR3 DNA follows: TGTGCCAGCAGCCAAGGGACAGCTCGGGGGGAGCTGTTTTTT. Its translation: CASSQGTARGELFF.

The chain links TRBV5-4 to TRBJ2-7; tentatively, D is TRBD1 (5 bases). V shed 1 base and J shed 11 bases, with 16 bases lying between them. This CDR3 comprises 13 residues. Germline V lookup: CDR1 SGHNT, CDR2 YYREEE (reference sequence). The CDR3 bases are TGTGCCAGCAGCTTGACGTCAGGGTCACATGAGTACTTC. The encoded protein is CASSLTSGSHEYF.